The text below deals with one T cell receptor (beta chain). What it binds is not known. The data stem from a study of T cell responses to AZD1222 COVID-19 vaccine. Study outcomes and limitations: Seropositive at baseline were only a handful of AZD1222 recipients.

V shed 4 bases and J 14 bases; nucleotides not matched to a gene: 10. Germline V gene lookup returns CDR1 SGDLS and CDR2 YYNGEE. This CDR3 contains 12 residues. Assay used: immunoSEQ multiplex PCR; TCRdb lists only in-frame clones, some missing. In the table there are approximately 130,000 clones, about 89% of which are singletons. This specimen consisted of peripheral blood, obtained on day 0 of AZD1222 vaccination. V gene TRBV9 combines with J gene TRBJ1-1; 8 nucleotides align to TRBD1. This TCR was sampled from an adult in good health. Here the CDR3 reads CASSSSGTGLFF. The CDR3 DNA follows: TGTGCCAGCAGCTCCAGTGGGACAGGTTTATTCTTT.